This TCR beta chain was sequenced during a study of CD8+ T cells in alopecia areata. Study-wide background: The study gave treated patients oral tofacitinib at 5 to 10 mg twice daily. Regarding the study as a whole: Patients shared TCRs less clearly than mice did, possibly owing to HLA. Tofacitinib yielded significantly lower scalp clonality and fewer expanded CD8+ clones among the top 100.

The germline CDR1 and CDR2 sequences are SGHDN and FVKESK. The CDR3 is 16 amino acids. V shed 4 bases and J 0 bases; nucleotides not matched to a gene: 8. Investigators isolated RNA and reverse transcribed it into cDNA to act as the sequencing template. TCRdb keeps only in-frame clones here, not all; method: immunoSEQ multiplex PCR. The table has around 190,000 clones, less than 65% seen once. This clone is a singleton in its sample. The antigen is unknown. Treatment here: oral pan-JAK inhibitor, 5-10 mg twice daily. The chain joins TRBV14 to TRBJ1-2; 7 bases line up with TRBD1. The specimen was CD4+ T cells sorted from blood, collected at week 24, from a patient treated with tofacitinib. The sequence derives from a human donor with alopecia areata. CDR3: CASSPNLGTANYGYTF. CDR3 sequence (DNA): TGTGCCAGCAGCCCAAACTTAGGGACAGCTAACTATGGCTACACCTTC.